Below, one T cell receptor (beta chain) is given with its context. Its specificity is not known. The record originates from a study of cytomegalovirus exposure and HLA in healthy donors. Findings of the study overall: Later, an analysis showed that TCR beta chains associated with HLA were more clonally expanded than others that were equally common. The classifier was said to identify cytomegalovirus status with high specificity and sensitivity.

Germline V gene sequence: CDR1 MGHRA, CDR2 YSYEKL. The CDR3 has 15 residues. The ends were cut back, 1 base at V and 6 bases at J, with 13 bases in the middle. Primers included in the PCR were 60 Vbeta and 13 Jbeta primers. Here immunoSEQ multiplex PCR was the method, and the copy in TCRdb shows in-frame clones only, minus some. The sample consists of roughly 100,000 clones, roughly a tenth of them appearing once. The sample was PBMCs. The TCR sequence derives from a man aged 40-49 years in good health and CMV-seropositive. The V and J genes are TRBV4-1 and TRBJ1-5, with D tentatively TRBD1 (5 bases). CDR3 bases: TGCGCCAGCAGCCAAGTGTGGAAAACAGGTCAGCCCCAGCATTTT. Translation gives CASSQVWKTGQPQHF.